The 8 T cell receptor beta chains presented below share a single source sample, sequenced in a study of T-cell reconstitution after alpha-beta-depleted transplantation in children. TCRbeta library construction was performed incorporating unique molecular identifiers. Each CDR3 protein gets one entry after TCRdb re-called the PCR reads with MiXCR. Here the sample spans 70,000 to 95,000 distinct CDR3 sequences, less than 15% being singletons. The specimen was PBMCs from the stem cell graft donor, collected from the stem cell graft. The receptors derive from a human donor who donated a stem cell graft to a child with inherited bone marrow failure.

This clonotype was observed at least ten times. This chain links TRBV7-9 with TRBJ2-7; 10 bases agree with TRBD2. This CDR3 comprises 15 residues. V lost 3 bases to trimming and J lost 7 bases; unmatched junction nucleotides: 9. Per the germline V gene, CDR1 is SEHNR and CDR2 is FQNEAQ (reference sequence). CDR3 in amino acids: CASSLVDGLADEQYF. The CDR3 DNA is TGTGCCAGCAGCTTGGTGGACGGACTAGCGGATGAGCAGTACTTC.

This clonotype was counted many times. J is TRBJ1-2 and V is TRBV29-1, with D unresolved. V was pared by 5 bases and J by 0 bases, with 7 bases between. The CDR3 loop spans 12 amino acids. Germline-derived CDR1 and CDR2 are SQVTM and ANQGSEA. The CDR3 bases are TGCAGCGTTTCGGGAGCTAACTATGGCTACACCTTC. Its protein product is CSVSGANYGYTF.

In this sample, this clonotype turned up many times. CDR3 sequence (DNA): TGTGCCAGCAGCTTGCGCCAAAGCCAGCTGAACACTGAAGCTTTCTTT. Translating gives CASSLRQSQLNTEAFF. This chain uses TRBV5-5 with TRBJ1-1; D unresolved. CDR3 length: 16 amino acids. V was cut by 1 base and J by 0 bases, with 13 bases left in between. Germline-derived CDR1 and CDR2 are SGHKS and YYEKEE (reference sequence).

In this sample, this clonotype turned up many times. This chain joins TRBV5-1 and TRBJ1-2; no firm D call. Trimming removed 4 bases from V and 6 bases from J, with 7 bases in between. There are 11 residues in the CDR3. Looked up from germline, CDR1 is SGHRS and CDR2 is YFSETQ. CDR3 protein: CASSDQNGYTF. The DNA of the CDR3 is TGCGCCAGCAGCGACCAAAATGGCTACACCTTC.

Details on this clonotype: The CDR3 ends on some other residue instead of the conserved phenylalanine or tryptophan, so this is likely a read error. V gene TRBV5-5 combines with J gene TRBJ1-1; TRBD1 aligns across 8 bases. CDR1 is SGHKS, CDR2 YYEKEE, per germline (reference sequence). CDR3 size: 14 residues. With 1 base clipped from V and 2 bases from J, the junction kept 1 base outside the gene matches. The CDR3: CASSLQGANTEAFI. The DNA of the CDR3 is TGTGCCAGCAGCTTGCAGGGGGCAAACACTGAAGCTTTCATT.

The sample holds many counts of this clonotype. The rearrangement links TRBV7-9 to TRBJ2-5; 7 nucleotides agree with TRBD2. The V gene's germline CDR1 is SEHNR and CDR2 FQNEAQ (reference sequence). The CDR3 has 16 residues. With V trimmed by 5 bases and J by 7 bases, 16 bases remained unmatched. The CDR3 nucleotides read TGTGCCAGCAGCCCCCGACGGGTCTCCCGCGGGGGGACCCAGTACTTC. Translation gives CASSPRRVSRGGTQYF.

The sample holds many counts of this clonotype. The rearrangement links TRBV20-1 to TRBJ2-1; 9 nucleotides agree with TRBD2. Germline CDR1 DFQATT, CDR2 SNEGSKA (reference sequence). Trimming took 6 bases from V and 3 from J; bases not matched to a gene: 3. The CDR3 loop spans 13 amino acids. For the CDR3, the DNA is TGCAGTGCCCCAGCGGGGGGCTACAATGAGCAGTTCTTC. It encodes CSAPAGGYNEQFF.

This clonotype has a count of ten or more. CDR3 sequence reads: CASSLAVSNQPQHF. CDR3 in DNA: TGTGCCAGCAGCTTGGCGGTTAGCAATCAGCCCCAGCATTTT. The genes are TRBV5-5 and TRBJ1-5, with no clear D. CDR3 length: 14 amino acids. Germline V CDR1 and CDR2: SGHKS, YYEKEE (reference sequence). V gave up 0 bases and J gave up 0 bases, with 4 bases separating them.